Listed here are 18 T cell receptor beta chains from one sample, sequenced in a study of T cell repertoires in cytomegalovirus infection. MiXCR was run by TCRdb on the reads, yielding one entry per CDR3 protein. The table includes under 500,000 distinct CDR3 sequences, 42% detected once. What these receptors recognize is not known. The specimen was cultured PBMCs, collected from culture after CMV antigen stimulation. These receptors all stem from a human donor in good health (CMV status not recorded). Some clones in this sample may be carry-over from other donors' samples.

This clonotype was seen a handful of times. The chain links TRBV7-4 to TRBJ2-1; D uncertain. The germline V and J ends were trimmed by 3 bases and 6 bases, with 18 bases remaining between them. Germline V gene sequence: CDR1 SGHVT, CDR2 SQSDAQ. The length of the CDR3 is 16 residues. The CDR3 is CASSFEDIELTNEQFF. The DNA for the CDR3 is TGTGCCAGCAGCTTTGAGGATATCGAACTAACCAATGAGCAGTTCTTC.

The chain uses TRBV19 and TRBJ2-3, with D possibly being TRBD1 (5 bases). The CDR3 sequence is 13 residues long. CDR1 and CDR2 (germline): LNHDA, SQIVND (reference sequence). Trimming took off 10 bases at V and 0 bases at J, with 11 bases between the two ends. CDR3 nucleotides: TGTGCCACCAGGGTAGGAAGCACAGATACGCAGTATTTT. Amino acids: CATRVGSTDTQYF.

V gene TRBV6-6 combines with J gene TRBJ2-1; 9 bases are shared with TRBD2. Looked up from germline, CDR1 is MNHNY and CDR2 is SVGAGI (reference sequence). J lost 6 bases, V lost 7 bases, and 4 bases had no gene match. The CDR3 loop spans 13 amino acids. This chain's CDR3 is CASTRLAANEQFF. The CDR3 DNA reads TGTGCCAGCACCCGACTAGCGGCCAATGAGCAGTTCTTC.

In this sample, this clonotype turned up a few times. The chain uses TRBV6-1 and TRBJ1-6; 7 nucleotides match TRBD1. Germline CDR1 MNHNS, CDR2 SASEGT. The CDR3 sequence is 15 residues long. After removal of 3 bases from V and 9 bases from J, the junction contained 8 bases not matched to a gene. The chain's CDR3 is CASSDRGGGISPLHF. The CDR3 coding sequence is TGTGCCAGCAGTGACAGGGGGGGGGGGATTTCACCCCTCCACTTT.

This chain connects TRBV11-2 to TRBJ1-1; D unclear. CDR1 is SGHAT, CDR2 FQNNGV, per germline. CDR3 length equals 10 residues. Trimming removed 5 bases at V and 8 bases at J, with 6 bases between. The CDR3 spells CASSHGEAFF. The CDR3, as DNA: TGTGCCAGCAGCCACGGCGAAGCTTTCTTT. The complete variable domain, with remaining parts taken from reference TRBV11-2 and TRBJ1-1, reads EAGVAQSPRYKIIEKRQSVAFWCNPISGHATLYWYQQILGQGPKLLIQFQNNGVVDDSQLPKDRFSAERLKGVDSTLKIQPAKLEDSAVYLCASSHGEAFFGQGTRLTVV.

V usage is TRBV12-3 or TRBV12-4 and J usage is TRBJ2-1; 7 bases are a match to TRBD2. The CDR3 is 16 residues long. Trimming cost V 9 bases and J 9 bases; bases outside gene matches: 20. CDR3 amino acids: CASTGSPGVWGGEQFF. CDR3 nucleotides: TGTGCCAGTACTGGGAGTCCGGGGGTTTGGGGGGGTGAGCAGTTCTTC.

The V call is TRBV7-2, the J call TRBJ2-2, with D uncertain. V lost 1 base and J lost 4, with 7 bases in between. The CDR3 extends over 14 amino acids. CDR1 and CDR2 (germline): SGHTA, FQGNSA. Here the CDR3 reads CASSLESVTGELFF. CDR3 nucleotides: TGTGCCAGCAGCTTAGAAAGTGTCACCGGGGAGCTGTTTTTT.

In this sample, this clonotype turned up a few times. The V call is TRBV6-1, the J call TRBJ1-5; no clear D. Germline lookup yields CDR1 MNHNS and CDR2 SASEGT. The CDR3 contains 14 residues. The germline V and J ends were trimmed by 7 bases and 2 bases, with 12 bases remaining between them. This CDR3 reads CASTRGWGNQPQHF. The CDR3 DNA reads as TGTGCCAGCACAAGAGGCTGGGGCAATCAGCCCCAGCATTTT.

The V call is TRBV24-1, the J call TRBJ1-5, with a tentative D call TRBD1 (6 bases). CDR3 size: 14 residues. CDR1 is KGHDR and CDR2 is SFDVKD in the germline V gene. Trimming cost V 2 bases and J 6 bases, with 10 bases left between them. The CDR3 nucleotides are TGTGCCACCAGTGATTCAGGGGAGGGTCAGCCCCAGCATTTT. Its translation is CATSDSGEGQPQHF.

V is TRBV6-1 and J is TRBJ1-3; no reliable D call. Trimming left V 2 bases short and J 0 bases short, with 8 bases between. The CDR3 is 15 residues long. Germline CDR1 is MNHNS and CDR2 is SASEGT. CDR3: CASSEFFGSGNTIYF. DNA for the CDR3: TGTGCCAGCAGTGAATTTTTCGGCTCTGGAAACACCATATATTTT.

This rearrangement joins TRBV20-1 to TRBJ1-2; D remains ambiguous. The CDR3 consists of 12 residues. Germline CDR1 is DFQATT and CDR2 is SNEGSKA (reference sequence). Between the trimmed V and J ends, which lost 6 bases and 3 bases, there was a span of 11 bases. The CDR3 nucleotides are TGCAGTGCCTCGGGGAACTACTATGGCTACACCTTC. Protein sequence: CSASGNYYGYTF.

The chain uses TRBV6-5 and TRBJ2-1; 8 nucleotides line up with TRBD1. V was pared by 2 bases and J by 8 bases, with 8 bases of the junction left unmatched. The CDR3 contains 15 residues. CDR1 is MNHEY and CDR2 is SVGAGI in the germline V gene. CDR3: CASSYAGQGNDEQFF. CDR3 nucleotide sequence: TGTGCCAGCAGTTACGCAGGACAGGGTAACGATGAGCAGTTCTTC.

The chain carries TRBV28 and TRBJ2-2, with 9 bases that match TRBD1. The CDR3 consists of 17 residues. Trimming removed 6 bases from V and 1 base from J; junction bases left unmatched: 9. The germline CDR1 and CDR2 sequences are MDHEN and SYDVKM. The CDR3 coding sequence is TGTGCCAGCAGAAACAACGACAGGGGGAAGAACACCGGGGAGCTGTTTTTT. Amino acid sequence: CASRNNDRGKNTGELFF.

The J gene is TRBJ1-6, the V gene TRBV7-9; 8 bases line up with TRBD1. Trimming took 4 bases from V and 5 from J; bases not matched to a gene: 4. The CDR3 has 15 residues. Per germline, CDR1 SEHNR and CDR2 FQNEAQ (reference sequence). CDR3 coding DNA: TGTGCCAGCAGCTCCAGGGGGCCCCATAATTCACCCCTCCACTTT. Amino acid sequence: CASSSRGPHNSPLHF.

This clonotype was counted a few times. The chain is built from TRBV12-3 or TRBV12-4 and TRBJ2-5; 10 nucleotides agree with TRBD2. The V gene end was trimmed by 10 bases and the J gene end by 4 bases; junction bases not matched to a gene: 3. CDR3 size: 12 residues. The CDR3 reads CATRTSGETQYF. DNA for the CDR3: TGTGCCACCCGGACTAGCGGAGAGACCCAGTACTTC.

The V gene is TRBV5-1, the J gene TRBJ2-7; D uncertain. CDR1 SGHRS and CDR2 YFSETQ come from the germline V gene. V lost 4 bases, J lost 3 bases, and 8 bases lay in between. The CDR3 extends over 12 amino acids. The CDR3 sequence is CASSAADYEQYF. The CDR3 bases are TGCGCCAGCAGCGCCGCGGACTACGAGCAGTACTTC.

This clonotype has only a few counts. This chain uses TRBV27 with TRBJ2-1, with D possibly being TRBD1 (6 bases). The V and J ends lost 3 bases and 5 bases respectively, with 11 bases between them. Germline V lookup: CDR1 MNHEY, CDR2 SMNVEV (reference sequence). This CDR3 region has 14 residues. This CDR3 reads CASSFATGHNEQFF. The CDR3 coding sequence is TGTGCCAGCAGTTTCGCAACAGGGCACAATGAGCAGTTCTTC.

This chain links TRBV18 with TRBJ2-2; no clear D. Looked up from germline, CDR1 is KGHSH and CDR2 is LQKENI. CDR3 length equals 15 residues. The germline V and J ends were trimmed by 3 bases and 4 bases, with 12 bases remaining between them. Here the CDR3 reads CASSPPIASTGELFF. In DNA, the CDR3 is TGTGCCAGCTCACCGCCCATAGCAAGCACCGGGGAGCTGTTTTTT.